This TCR beta chain was sequenced during a study of T-cell memory formation after mild COVID-19. Study results and caveats: The CD4+ clones that contracted clustered mainly within CM and EM, and the CD8+ clones concentrated in EMRA. From day 15 to 85, contracting clones were balanced between CD4 and CD8, whereas later expanders leaned toward CD4+.

Constant-segment primers and 5'RACE yielded cDNA libraries for TCR alpha and TCR beta, each carrying sample barcodes and UMIs. One entry per CDR3 protein results from TCRdb running MiXCR on the 5' RACE reads. The sample records 350,000 to 400,000 distinct CDR3 sequences, under 25% being singletons. This clonotype was picked up a small number of times. Antigen unknown. The source is an adult woman who had mild COVID-19 (a few samples of this study predate the infection). Cell type and time point are not known. Input material: PBMCs or a T cell subset sorted from them (not recorded which).

This chain's CDR3 is CASGLDRVSETQYF. CDR3 sequence (DNA): TGTGCTAGTGGTTTGGACAGGGTATCGGAGACCCAGTACTTC. The rearrangement joins TRBV12-5 to TRBJ2-5, with D perhaps matching TRBD1 (6 bases). The CDR3 is 14 residues long. Germline V gene lookup returns CDR1 LGHNT and CDR2 FRNRAP. V shed 1 base and J shed 5 bases, with 11 bases lying between them.